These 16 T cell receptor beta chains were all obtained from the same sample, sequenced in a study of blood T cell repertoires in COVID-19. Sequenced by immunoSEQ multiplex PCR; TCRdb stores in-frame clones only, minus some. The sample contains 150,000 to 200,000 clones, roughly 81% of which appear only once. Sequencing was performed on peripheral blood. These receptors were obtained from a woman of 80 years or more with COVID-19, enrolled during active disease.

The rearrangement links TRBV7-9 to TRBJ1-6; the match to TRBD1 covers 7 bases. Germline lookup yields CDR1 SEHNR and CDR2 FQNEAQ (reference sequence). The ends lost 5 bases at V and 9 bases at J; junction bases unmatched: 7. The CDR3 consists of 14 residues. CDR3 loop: CASSATYRGSPLHF. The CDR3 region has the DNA TGTGCCAGCAGCGCCACCTACAGGGGTTCACCCCTCCACTTT.

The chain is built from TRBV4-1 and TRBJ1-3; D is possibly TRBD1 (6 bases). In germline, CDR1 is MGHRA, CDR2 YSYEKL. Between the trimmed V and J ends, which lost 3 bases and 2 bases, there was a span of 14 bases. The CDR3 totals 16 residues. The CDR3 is CASSHLQGSTGNTIYF. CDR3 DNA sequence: TGCGCCAGCAGCCACCTACAGGGATCGACTGGAAACACCATATATTTT.

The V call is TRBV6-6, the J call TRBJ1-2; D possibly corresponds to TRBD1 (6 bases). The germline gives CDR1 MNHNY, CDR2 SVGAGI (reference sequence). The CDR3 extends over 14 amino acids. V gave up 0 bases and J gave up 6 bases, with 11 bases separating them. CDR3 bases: TGTGCCAGCAGTTACTCCACAGGGTTTAATGGCTACACCTTC. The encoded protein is CASSYSTGFNGYTF.

The CDR3 DNA reads as TGTGCCAGCAGCTCCCTAGTCTACGAGCAGTACTTC. This translates into CASSSLVYEQYF. The chain is built from TRBV11-3 and TRBJ2-7, with D hard to call. This CDR3 comprises 12 residues. Germline V gene data show CDR1 as SGHNT and CDR2 as YENEEA. The V and J ends lost 4 bases and 3 bases respectively, with 7 bases between them. Full variable domain (outside the CDR3, taken from reference TRBV11-3 and TRBJ2-7): EAGVVQSPRYKIIEKKQPVAFWCNPISGHNTLYWYLQNLGQGPELLIRYENEEAVDDSQLPKDRFSAERLKGVDSTLKIQPAELGDSAVYLCASSSLVYEQYFGPGTRLTVT.

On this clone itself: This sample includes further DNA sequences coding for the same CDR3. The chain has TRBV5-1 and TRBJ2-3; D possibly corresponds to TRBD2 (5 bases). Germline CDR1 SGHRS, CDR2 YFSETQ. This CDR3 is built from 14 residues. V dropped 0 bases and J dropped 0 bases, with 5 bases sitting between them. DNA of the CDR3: TGCGCCAGCAGCTTGGGGACTAGCACAGATACGCAGTATTTT. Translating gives CASSLGTSTDTQYF. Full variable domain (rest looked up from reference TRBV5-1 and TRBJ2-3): KAGVTQTPRYLIKTRGQQVTLSCSPISGHRSVSWYQQTPGQGLQFLFEYFSETQRNKGNFPGRFSGRQFSNSRSEMNVSTLELGDSALYLCASSLGTSTDTQYFGPGTRLTVL.

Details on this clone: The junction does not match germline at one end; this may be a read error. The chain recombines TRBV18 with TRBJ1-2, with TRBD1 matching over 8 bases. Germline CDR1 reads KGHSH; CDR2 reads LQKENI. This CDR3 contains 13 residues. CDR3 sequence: CASAPGGESGYTF. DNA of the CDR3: TGTGCCAGCGCACCAGGGGGCGAGTCTGGCTACACCTTC.

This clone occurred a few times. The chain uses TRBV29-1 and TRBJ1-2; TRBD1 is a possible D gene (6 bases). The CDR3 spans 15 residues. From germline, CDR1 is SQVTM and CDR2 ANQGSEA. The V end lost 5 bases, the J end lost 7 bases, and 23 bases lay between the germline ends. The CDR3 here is CSVWMITGKGLGYTF. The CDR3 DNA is TGCAGCGTTTGGATGATTACAGGGAAGGGGCTTGGCTACACCTTC. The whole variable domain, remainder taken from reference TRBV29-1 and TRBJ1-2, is SAVISQKPSRDICQRGTSLTIQCQVDSQVTMMFWYRQQPGQSLTLIATANQGSEATYESGFVIDKFPISRPNLTFSTLTVSNMSPEDSSIYLCSVWMITGKGLGYTFGSGTRLTVV.

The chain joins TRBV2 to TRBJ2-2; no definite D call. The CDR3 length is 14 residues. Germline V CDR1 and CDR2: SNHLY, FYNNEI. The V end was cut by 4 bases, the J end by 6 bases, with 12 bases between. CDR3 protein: CASSVQVIAGELFF. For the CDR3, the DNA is TGTGCCAGCAGTGTCCAGGTCATAGCCGGGGAGCTGTTTTTT.

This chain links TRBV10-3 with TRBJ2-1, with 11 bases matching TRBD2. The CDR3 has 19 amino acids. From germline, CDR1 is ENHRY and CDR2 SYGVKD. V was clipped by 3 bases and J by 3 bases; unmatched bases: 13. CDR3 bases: TGTGCCATCAGTGACTCTATGGCTTCTAGCGGGGGGCACTACAATGAGCAGTTCTTC. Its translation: CAISDSMASSGGHYNEQFF.

The CDR3 sequence: CASSETWQETQYF. CDR3 DNA: TGTGCCAGCAGTGAAACATGGCAAGAGACCCAGTACTTC. The chain links TRBV2 to TRBJ2-5; D call uncertain. Germline V gene sequence: CDR1 SNHLY, CDR2 FYNNEI. V shed 2 bases and J shed 2 bases, with 6 bases lying between them. There are 13 residues in the CDR3.

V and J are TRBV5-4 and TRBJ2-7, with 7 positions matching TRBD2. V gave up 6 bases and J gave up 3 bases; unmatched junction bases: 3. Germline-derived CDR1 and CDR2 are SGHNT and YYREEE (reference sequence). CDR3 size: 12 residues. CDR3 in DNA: TGTGCCAGCACCGCTAGCGGCTACGAGCAGTACTTC. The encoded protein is CASTASGYEQYF.

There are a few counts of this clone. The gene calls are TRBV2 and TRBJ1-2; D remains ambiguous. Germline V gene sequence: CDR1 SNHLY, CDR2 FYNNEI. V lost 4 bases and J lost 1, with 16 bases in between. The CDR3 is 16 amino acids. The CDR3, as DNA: TGTGCCAGCAGTGTCTCGGTGGGAGTAGTTAACTATGGCTACACCTTC. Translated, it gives CASSVSVGVVNYGYTF.

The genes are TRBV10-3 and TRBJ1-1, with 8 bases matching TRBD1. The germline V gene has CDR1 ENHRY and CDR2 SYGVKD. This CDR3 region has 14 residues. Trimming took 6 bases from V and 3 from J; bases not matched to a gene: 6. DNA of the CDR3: TGTGCCATCAGGGCAGGGGGCGAGGACACTGAAGCTTTCTTT. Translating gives CAIRAGGEDTEAFF.

CDR3 residues: CASSEFSIGGGGEQYF. CDR3 sequence (DNA): TGTGCCAGCAGTGAATTCTCTATCGGCGGGGGGGGCGAGCAGTACTTC. This sequence joins TRBV2 and TRBJ2-7; 9 nucleotides agree with TRBD2. Germline lookup yields CDR1 SNHLY and CDR2 FYNNEI. J was trimmed by 6 bases and V by 2 bases; bases with no gene match: 11. CDR3 length equals 16 residues. The full variable domain, completed using reference TRBV2 and TRBJ2-7, is EPEVTQTPSHQVTQMGQEVILRCVPISNHLYFYWYRQILGQKVEFLVSFYNNEISEKSEIFDDQFSVERPDGSNFTLKIRSTKLEDSAMYFCASSEFSIGGGGEQYFGPGTRLTVT.

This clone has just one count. CDR3 nucleotide sequence: TGCAGCGCCGTATTAAACACTGAAGCTTTCTTT. Protein sequence: CSAVLNTEAFF. V usage is TRBV29-1 and J usage is TRBJ1-1; the D is unclear. Germline lookup yields CDR1 SQVTM and CDR2 ANQGSEA. There are 11 residues in the CDR3. Deletions cut 7 bases from V and 2 bases from J, with 8 bases between. The whole variable domain, remainder taken from reference TRBV29-1 and TRBJ1-1, is SAVISQKPSRDICQRGTSLTIQCQVDSQVTMMFWYRQQPGQSLTLIATANQGSEATYESGFVIDKFPISRPNLTFSTLTVSNMSPEDSSIYLCSAVLNTEAFFGQGTRLTVV.

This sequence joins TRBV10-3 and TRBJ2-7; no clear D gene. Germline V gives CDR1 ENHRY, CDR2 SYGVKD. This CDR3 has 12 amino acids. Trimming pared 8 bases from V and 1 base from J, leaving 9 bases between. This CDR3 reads CAIGVGSYEQYF. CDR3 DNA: TGTGCCATCGGAGTCGGATCCTACGAGCAGTACTTC.